One sample yielded the 10 T cell receptor beta chains listed below, sequenced in a study of quantifying T cell responses using KT2 cells. At the level of the study: RNA was reverse transcribed with TCR alpha and beta constant-region primers.

Each cDNA got a UMI-containing oligo ligated at its 3' end. The first PCR ran approximately 4 cycles with an equimolar RC1.1 and RC1.2 beta primer mix. TCRdb redid the calling of the UMI-ligation and nested PCR reads with MiXCR, one entry per CDR3 protein. The data contain about 32,000 distinct CDR3 sequences, approximately 6.8% of them singletons. Sequenced sample: PBMCs spiked with cells of the T cell clone KT2. The receptors were gathered from a human donor.

This clonotype was observed at least ten times. V gene TRBV20-1 combines with J gene TRBJ1-5; D is uncertain. The ends were cut back, 3 bases at V and 0 bases at J, with 15 bases in the middle. This CDR3 contains 16 residues. CDR1 is DFQATT and CDR2 is SNEGSKA in the germline V gene (reference sequence). The CDR3 here is CSARTPEPNSNQPQHF. In DNA form, the CDR3 reads TGCAGTGCTAGGACCCCGGAACCGAATAGCAATCAGCCCCAGCATTTT.

This clonotype was counted at least ten times. The rearrangement uses TRBV28 and TRBJ2-5; TRBD2 agrees at 13 bases. Germline loops: CDR1 MDHEN, CDR2 SYDVKM. The CDR3 totals 21 residues. V trimming: 3 bases; J trimming: 5 bases; junction bases outside the gene matches: 21. CDR3 sequence (DNA): TGTGCCAGCAGTTTGAGGGTAGTGCGTTTCACTAGCGGGGGGGCTTCGGAGACCCAGTACTTC. Translation: CASSLRVVRFTSGGASETQYF.

J is TRBJ2-1 and V is TRBV6-5; 7 bases map to TRBD1. This CDR3 spans 16 amino acids. The germline V gene encodes CDR1 MNHEY and CDR2 SVGAGI. The V gene end was trimmed by 2 bases and the J gene end by 6 bases; junction bases not matched to a gene: 10. As DNA, the CDR3 is TGTGCCAGCAGTTACGTCCGGGACAGTCATTTCAATGAGCAGTTCTTC. Its translation is CASSYVRDSHFNEQFF.

This clonotype was seen ten or more times. The genes are TRBV4-1 and TRBJ1-1; D is ambiguous. CDR1 and CDR2 (germline): MGHRA, YSYEKL. V lost 6 bases and J 5 bases, leaving 13 bases between the germline ends. The CDR3 contains 13 residues. DNA for the CDR3: TGCGCCAGCAGACCACTGGGAAGAACTGAAGCTTTCTTT. It yields the protein CASRPLGRTEAFF.

The genes are TRBV6-5 and TRBJ2-1; 8 nucleotides line up with TRBD1. The CDR3 runs 15 residues. V lost 10 bases to trimming and J lost 2 bases; unmatched junction nucleotides: 10. Germline loops: CDR1 MNHEY, CDR2 SVGAGI. The CDR3 nucleotides are TGTGCCACCGCCCCTGGACAGGGAACCTACAATGAGCAGTTCTTC. It specifies CATAPGQGTYNEQFF.

This clonotype has at least ten counts. The chain is built from TRBV12-3 or TRBV12-4 and TRBJ1-4, with D possibly being TRBD1 (5 bases). The V gene lost 5 bases and the J gene lost 7 bases, with 17 bases spanning the gap. The CDR3 consists of 15 residues. CDR3 in amino acids: CASSLGWGLGEKLFF. The CDR3 DNA is TGTGCCAGCAGTCTGGGCTGGGGGTTAGGTGAAAAACTGTTTTTT.

The chain joins TRBV20-1 to TRBJ2-5, with TRBD2 matching over 10 bases. Germline CDR1 DFQATT, CDR2 SNEGSKA (reference sequence). Unmatched junction bases numbered 7, after V lost 5 bases and J lost 4 bases. This CDR3 comprises 14 residues. The CDR3 loop is CSALAGAEVETQYF. In nucleotides, the CDR3 is TGCAGTGCTCTAGCGGGAGCGGAGGTAGAGACCCAGTACTTC.

This clonotype showed up many times. The chain recombines TRBV12-3 or TRBV12-4 with TRBJ1-2; TRBD1 aligns across 11 bases. This CDR3 is built from 15 residues. V was pared by 6 bases and J by 6 bases, with 9 bases of the junction left unmatched. The CDR3 DNA is TGTGCCAGCAGCTGGACAGGGGGCCGATTCGATGGCTACACCTTC. Protein sequence: CASSWTGGRFDGYTF.

The V and J genes are TRBV7-2 and TRBJ2-1, with TRBD1 matching over 8 bases. The CDR3 is 19 residues long. The V gene's germline CDR1 is SGHTA and CDR2 FQGNSA. J was trimmed by 5 bases and V by 0 bases; bases with no gene match: 15. The CDR3 DNA is TGTGCCAGCAGCTTAGCGGGGACAGGACCCACGCGGGTGAACAATGAGCAGTTCTTC. It is translated as CASSLAGTGPTRVNNEQFF.

This clonotype was counted many times. The chain is built from TRBV11-2 and TRBJ2-2, with no clear D. The CDR3 consists of 14 residues. CDR1 is SGHAT and CDR2 is FQNNGV in the germline V gene. V was pared by 2 bases and J by 4 bases, with 8 bases between. This CDR3 is CASSLILGTGELFF. As DNA, the CDR3 is TGTGCCAGCAGCTTAATATTGGGCACCGGGGAGCTGTTTTTT.